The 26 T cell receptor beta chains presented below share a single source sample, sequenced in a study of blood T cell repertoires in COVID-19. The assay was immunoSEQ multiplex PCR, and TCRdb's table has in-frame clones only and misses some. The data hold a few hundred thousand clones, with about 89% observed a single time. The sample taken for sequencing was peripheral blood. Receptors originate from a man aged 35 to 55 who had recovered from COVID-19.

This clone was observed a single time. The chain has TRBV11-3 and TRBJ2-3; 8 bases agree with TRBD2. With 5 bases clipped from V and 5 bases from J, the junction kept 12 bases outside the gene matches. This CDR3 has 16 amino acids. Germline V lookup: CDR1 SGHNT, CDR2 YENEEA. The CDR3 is CASSPNRGGEGDTQYF. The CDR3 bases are TGTGCCAGCAGCCCCAACCGGGGGGGCGAGGGAGATACGCAGTATTTT.

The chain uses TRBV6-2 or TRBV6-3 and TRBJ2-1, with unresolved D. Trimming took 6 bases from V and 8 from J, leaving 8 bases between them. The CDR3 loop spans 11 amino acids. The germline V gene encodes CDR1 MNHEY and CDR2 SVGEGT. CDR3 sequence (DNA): TGTGCCAGCAGCCCCCTGTATGAGCAGTTCTTC. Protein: CASSPLYEQFF.

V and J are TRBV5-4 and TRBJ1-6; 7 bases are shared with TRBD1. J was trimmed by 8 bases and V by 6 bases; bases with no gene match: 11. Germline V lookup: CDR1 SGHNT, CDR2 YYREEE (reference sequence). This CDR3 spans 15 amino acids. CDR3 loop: CASTSGGAGDSPLHF. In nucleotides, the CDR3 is TGTGCCAGCACCTCAGGGGGAGCGGGCGATTCACCCCTCCACTTT.

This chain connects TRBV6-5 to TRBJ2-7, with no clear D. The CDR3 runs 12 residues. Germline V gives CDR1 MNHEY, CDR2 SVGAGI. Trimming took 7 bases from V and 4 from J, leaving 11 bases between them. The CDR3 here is CASTSMRYEQYF. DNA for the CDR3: TGTGCCAGCACCTCTATGAGGTACGAGCAGTACTTC.

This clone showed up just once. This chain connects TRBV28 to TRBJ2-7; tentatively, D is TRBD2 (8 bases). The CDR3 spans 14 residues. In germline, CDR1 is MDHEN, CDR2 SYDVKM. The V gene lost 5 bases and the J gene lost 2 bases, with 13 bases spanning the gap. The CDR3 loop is CASSVAGQTYEQYF. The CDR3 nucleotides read TGTGCCAGCAGTGTAGCGGGACAGACCTACGAGCAGTACTTC.

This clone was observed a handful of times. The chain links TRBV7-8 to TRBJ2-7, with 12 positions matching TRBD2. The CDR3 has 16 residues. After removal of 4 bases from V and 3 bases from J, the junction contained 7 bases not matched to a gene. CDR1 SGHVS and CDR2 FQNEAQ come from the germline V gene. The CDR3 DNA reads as TGTGCCAGCAGCTCGACTAGCGGGAGAGCCATCTACGAGCAGTACTTC. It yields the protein CASSSTSGRAIYEQYF.

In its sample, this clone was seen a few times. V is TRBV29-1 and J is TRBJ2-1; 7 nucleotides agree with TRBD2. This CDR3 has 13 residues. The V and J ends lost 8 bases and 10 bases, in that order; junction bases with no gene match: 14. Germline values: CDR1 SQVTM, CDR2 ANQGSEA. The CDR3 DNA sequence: TGCAGCACCGGTCCGGGCTGGGGGGGAGAGCAGTTCTTC. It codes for CSTGPGWGGEQFF.

Here the CDR3 DNA reads TGTGCCAGCATTCGGGACAGGGGCCAACCAAACGGGGAGCTGTTTTTT. Protein sequence: CASIRDRGQPNGELFF. The genes are TRBV27 and TRBJ2-2; 10 bases line up with TRBD1. This CDR3 has 16 residues. With V trimmed by 7 bases and J by 7 bases, 12 bases remained unmatched. CDR1 and CDR2 (germline): MNHEY, SMNVEV (reference sequence).

The CDR3 here is CASSYDSTGELFF. Written as DNA, the CDR3 is TGTGCCAGCAGTTACGATAGCACCGGGGAGCTGTTTTTT. The chain combines TRBV6-5 with TRBJ2-2; D unclear. Germline V gives CDR1 MNHEY, CDR2 SVGAGI. The CDR3 runs to 13 residues. The V and J ends lost 2 bases and 4 bases respectively, with 5 bases between them.

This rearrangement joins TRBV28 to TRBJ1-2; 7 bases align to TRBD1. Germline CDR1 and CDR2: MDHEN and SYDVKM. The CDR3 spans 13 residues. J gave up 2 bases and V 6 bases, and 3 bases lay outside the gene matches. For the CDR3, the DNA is TGTGCCAGCAGCGTGACAGGGAACTATGGCTACACCTTC. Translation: CASSVTGNYGYTF.

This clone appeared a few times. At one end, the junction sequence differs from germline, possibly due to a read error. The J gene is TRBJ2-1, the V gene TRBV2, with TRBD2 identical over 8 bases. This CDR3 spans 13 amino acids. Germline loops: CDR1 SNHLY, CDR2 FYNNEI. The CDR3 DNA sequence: TGCCTGTCAGTAAGCGGGAGATACAATGAGCAGTTCTTC. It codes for CLSVSGRYNEQFF.

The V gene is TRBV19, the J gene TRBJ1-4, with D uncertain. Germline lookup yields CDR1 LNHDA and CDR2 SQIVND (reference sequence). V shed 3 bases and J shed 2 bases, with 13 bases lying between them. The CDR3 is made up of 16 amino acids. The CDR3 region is CASSISGYGTNEKLFF. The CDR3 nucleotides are TGTGCCAGTAGTATTTCGGGATATGGTACTAATGAAAAACTGTTTTTT.

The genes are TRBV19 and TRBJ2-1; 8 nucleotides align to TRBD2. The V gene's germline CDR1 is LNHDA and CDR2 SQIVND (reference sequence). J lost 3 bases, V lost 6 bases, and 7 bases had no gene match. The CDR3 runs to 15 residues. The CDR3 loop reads CASRTPGLGYNEQFF. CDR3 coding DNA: TGTGCCAGTAGGACACCGGGACTAGGCTACAATGAGCAGTTCTTC.

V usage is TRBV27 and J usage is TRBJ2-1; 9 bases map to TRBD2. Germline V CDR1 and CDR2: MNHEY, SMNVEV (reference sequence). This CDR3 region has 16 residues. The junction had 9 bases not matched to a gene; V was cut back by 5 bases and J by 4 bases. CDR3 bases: TGTGCCAGCAGTATCCTTAGCGGGGGCCGGTACAATGAGCAGTTCTTC. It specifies CASSILSGGRYNEQFF.

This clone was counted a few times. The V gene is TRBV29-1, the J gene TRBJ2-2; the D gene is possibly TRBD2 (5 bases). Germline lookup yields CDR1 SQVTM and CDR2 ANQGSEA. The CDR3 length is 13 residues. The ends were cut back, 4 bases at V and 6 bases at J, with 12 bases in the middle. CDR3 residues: CSVASLSAGELFF. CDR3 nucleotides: TGCAGCGTTGCTAGCCTTTCCGCCGGGGAGCTGTTTTTT.

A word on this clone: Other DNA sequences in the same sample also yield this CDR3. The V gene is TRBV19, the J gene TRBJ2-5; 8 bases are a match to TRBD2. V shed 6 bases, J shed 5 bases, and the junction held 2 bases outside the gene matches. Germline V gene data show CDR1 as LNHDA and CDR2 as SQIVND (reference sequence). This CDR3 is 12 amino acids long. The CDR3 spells CASSPGGETQYF. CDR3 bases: TGTGCCAGTAGCCCGGGGGGGGAGACCCAGTACTTC.

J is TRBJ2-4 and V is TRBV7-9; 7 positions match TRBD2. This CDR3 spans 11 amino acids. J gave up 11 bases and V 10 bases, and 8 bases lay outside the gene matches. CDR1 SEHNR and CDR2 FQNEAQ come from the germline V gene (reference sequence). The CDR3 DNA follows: TGTGCCACCGGGGAGGGTTCCCTTCAGTACTTC. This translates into CATGEGSLQYF.

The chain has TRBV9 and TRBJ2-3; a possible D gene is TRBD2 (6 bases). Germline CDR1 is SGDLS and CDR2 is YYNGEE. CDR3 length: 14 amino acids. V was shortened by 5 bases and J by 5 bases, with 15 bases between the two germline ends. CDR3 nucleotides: TGTGCCAGCAGGGCCGCAACGCGGGGAGATACGCAGTATTTT. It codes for CASRAATRGDTQYF.

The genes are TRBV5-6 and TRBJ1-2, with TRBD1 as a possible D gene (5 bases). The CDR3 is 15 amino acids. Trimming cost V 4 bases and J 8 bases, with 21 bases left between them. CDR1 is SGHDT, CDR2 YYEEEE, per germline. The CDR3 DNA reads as TGTGCCAGCAGCCTTCCAGTGCAGGCAAGGGGAGGCTACACCTTC. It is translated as CASSLPVQARGGYTF.

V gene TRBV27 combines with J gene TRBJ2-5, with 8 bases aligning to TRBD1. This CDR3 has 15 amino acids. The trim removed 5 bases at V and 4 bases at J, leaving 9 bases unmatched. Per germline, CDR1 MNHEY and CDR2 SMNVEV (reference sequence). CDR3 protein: CASSTRDRPGETQYF. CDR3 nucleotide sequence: TGTGCCAGCAGTACCAGGGACAGGCCCGGAGAGACCCAGTACTTC.

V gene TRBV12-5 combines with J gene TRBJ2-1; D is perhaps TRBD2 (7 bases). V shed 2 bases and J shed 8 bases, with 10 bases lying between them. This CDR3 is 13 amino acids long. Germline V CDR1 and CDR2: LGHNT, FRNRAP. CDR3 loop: CASGLWGGHEQFF. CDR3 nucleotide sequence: TGTGCTAGTGGTTTGTGGGGGGGCCATGAGCAGTTCTTC. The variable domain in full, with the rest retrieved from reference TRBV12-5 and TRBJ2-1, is DARVTQTPRHKVTEMGQEVTMRCQPILGHNTVFWYRQTMMQGLELLAYFRNRAPLDDSGMPKDRFSAEMPDATLATLKIQPSEPRDSAVYFCASGLWGGHEQFFGPGTRLTVL.

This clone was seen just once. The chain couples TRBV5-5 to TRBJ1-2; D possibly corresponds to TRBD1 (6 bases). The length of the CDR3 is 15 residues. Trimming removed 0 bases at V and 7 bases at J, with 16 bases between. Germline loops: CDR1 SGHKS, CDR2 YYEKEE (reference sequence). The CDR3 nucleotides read TGTGCCAGCAGCTTGGGGGGCCGGGGGGCAGGTGGCTACACCTTC. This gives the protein CASSLGGRGAGGYTF.

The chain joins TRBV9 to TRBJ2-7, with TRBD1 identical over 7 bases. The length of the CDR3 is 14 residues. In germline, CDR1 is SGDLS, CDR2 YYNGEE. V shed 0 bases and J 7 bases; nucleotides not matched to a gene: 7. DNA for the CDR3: TGTGCCAGCAGCGTAGCCAGGGGGTTCGGGGAGCAGTACTTC. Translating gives CASSVARGFGEQYF.

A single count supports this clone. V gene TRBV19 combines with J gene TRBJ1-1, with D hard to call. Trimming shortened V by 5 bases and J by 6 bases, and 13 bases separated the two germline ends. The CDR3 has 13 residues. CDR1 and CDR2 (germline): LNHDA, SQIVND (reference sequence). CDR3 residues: CASSPTARAEAFF. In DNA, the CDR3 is TGTGCCAGTAGTCCTACAGCGAGGGCTGAAGCTTTCTTT.

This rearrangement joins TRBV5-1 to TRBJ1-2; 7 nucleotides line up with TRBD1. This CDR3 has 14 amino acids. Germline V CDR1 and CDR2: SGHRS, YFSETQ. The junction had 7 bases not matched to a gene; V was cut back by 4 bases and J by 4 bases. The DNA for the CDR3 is TGCGCCAGCAGCATCCGGGACAGAAGCTATGGCTACACCTTC. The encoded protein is CASSIRDRSYGYTF.

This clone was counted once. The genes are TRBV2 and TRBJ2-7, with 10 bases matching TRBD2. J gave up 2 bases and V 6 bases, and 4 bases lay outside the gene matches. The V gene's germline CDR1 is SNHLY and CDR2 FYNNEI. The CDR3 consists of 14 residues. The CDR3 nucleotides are TGTGCCAGCAGAGTAGCGGGGGGCACCTACGAGCAGTACTTC. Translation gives CASRVAGGTYEQYF.